This T cell receptor beta chain was observed in a study of CXCR3-negative and CXCR3-positive naive CD8 T cells. Preparation of TRB cDNA libraries relied on 5' RACE carrying UMI labels. TCRdb re-called the 5' RACE reads, yielding one record per CDR3 amino acid sequence without DNA. The sample has 35,000 to 55,000 distinct CDR3 sequences. This CDR3 region has 21 residues. Looked up from germline, CDR1 is DFQATT and CDR2 is SNEGSKA (reference sequence). This TCR was sampled from a human donor in good health. Some clones in this sample may be carry-over from other donors' samples. The V gene is TRBV20-1, the J gene TRBJ2-5; there is no DNA to check the TCRdb D call of TRBD2. What was sequenced was naive CXCR3- CD8+ T cells from blood. Regarding subset: CD45RO-CCR7+CD27+CD95- naive CD8+ T cells lacking CXCR3 (TNR3-). CDR3 sequence reads: CSARGEENPGLAGGPQETQYF.